This T cell receptor beta chain originates from a study of human CD4 T cells and Enterobacteriaceae. The ends were cut back, 4 bases at V and 0 bases at J, with 11 bases in the middle. The CDR3 loop spans 14 amino acids. Germline loops: CDR1 SGHDT, CDR2 YYEEEE. Profiled with immunoSEQ multiplex PCR; TCRdb holds only in-frame clones, not every one. The repertoire has about 25,000 clones, 65% to 85% of them found once; the top ten carry about 0.96%. Sorting took every CD4+ cell except CD45RA+CCR7+CD95- naive cells, reaching over 95% purity. The sequenced sample was memory CD4+ T cells from blood. The chain recombines TRBV5-6 with TRBJ2-7, with a possible D match to TRBD1 (6 bases). The receptor's source is a human donor in good health. The CDR3 here is CASSTGPISYEQYF. CDR3 coding DNA: TGTGCCAGCAGCACAGGGCCTATCTCCTACGAGCAGTACTTC.